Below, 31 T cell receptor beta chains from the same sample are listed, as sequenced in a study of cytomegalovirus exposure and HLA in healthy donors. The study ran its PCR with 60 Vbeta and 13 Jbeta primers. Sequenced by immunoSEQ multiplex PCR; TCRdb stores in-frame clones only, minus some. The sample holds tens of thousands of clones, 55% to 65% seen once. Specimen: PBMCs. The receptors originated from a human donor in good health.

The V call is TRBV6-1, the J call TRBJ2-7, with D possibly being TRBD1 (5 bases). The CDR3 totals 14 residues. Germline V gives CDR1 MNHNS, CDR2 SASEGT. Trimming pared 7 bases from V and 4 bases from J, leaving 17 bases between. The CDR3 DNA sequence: TGTGCCAGCACCCAAGCGACAGTGTCTTACGAGCAGTACTTC. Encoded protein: CASTQATVSYEQYF.

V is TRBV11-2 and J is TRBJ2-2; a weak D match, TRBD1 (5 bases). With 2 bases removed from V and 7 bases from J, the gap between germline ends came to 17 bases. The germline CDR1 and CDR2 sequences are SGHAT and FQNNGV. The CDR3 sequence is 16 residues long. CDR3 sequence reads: CASSLLTDPVVGELFF. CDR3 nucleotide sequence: TGTGCCAGCAGCTTACTGACAGATCCTGTTGTCGGGGAGCTGTTTTTT.

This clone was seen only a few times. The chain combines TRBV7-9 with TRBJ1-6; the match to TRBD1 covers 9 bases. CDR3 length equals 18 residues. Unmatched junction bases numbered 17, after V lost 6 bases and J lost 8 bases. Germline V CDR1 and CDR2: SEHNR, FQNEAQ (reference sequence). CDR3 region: CASSPHTRSGTGYSPLHF. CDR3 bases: TGTGCCAGCAGTCCTCATACCCGTTCAGGGACAGGGTATTCACCCCTCCACTTT.

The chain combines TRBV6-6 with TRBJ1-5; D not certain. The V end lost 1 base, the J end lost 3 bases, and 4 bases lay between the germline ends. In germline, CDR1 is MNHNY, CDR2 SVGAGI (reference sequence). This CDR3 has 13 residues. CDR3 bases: TGTGCCAGCAGTTACTATCTCAATCAGCCCCAGCATTTT. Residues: CASSYYLNQPQHF.

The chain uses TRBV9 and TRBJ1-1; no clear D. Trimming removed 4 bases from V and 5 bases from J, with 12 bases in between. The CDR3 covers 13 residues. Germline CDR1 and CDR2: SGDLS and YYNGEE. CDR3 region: CASSPRGRTEAFF. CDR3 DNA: TGTGCCAGCAGCCCTAGAGGGCGAACTGAAGCTTTCTTT.

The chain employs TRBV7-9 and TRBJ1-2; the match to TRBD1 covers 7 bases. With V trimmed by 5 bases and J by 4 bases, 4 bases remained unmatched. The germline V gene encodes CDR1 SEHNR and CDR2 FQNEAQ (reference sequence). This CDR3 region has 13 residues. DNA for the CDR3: TGTGCCAGCAGCCTCGGGACAGCCTATGGCTACACCTTC. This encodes CASSLGTAYGYTF.

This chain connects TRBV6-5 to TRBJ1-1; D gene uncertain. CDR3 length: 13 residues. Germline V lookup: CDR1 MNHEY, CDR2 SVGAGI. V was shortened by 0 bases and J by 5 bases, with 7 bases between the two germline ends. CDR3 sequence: CASSYSEVTEAFF. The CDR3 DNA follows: TGTGCCAGCAGTTACTCCGAGGTTACTGAAGCTTTCTTT.

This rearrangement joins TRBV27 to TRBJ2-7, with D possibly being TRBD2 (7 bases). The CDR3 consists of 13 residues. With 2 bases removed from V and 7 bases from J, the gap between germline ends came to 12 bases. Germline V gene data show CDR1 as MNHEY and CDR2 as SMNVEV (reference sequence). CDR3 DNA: TGTGCCAGCAGTTTACGGGGGGCTCAAGAGCAGTACTTC. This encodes CASSLRGAQEQYF.

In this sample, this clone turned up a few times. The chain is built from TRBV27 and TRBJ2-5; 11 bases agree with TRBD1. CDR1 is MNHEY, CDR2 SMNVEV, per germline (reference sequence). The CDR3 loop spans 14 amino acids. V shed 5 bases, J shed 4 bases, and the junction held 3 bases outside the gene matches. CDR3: CASSGGTGGETQYF. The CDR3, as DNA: TGTGCCAGCAGTGGGGGGACAGGGGGAGAGACCCAGTACTTC.

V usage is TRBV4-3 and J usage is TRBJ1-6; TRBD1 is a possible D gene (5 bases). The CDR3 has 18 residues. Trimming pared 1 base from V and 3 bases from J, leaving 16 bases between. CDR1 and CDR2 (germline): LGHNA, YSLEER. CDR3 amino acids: CASSQAGGSGYYNSPLHF. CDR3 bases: TGCGCCAGCAGCCAAGCGGGGGGGTCAGGGTACTATAATTCACCCCTCCACTTT.

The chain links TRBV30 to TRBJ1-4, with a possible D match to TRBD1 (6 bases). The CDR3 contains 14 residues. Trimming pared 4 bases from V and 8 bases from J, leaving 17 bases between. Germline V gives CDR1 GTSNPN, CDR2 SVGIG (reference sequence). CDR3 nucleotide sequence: TGTGCCTGGAACGTACGGGGGGCGTCCGAAAAACTGTTTTTT. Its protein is CAWNVRGASEKLFF. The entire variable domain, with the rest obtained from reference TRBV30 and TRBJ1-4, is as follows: SQTIHQWPATLVQPVGSPLSLECTVEGTSNPNLYWYRQAAGRGLQLLFYSVGIGQISSEVPQNLSASRPQDRQFILSSKKLLLSDSGFYLCAWNVRGASEKLFFGSGTQLSVL.

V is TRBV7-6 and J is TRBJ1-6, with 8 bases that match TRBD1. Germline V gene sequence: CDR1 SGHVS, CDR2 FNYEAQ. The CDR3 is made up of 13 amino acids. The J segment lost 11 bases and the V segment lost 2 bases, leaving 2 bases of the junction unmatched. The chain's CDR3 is CASSLQGAAPLHF. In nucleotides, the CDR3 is TGTGCCAGCAGCTTACAGGGGGCCGCACCCCTCCACTTT.

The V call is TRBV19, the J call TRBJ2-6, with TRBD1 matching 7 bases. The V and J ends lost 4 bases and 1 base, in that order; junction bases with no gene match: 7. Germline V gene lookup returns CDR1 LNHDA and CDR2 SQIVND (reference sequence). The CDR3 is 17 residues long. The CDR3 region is CASSTGDRVSGANVLTF. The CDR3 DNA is TGTGCCAGTAGTACAGGAGACAGGGTATCTGGGGCCAACGTCCTGACTTTC.

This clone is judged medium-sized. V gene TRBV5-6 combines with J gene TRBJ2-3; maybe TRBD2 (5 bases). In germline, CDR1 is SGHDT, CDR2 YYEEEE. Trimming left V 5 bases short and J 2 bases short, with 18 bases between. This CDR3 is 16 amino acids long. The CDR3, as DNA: TGTGCCAGCAGAGTCTGGCGGGCACCAGACACAGATACGCAGTATTTT. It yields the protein CASRVWRAPDTDTQYF.

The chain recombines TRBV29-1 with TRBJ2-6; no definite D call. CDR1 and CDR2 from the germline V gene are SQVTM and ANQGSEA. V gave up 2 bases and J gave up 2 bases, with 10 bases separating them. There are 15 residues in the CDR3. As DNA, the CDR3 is TGCAGCGTTGAAATCCCAGGTCCTGGGGCCAACGTCCTGACTTTC. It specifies CSVEIPGPGANVLTF.

The chain's CDR3 is CASSPAGASYNEQFF. The CDR3 bases are TGTGCCAGCAGCCCCGCGGGGGCCTCCTACAATGAGCAGTTCTTC. The chain carries TRBV7-9 and TRBJ2-1, with D possibly being TRBD2 (7 bases). With 5 bases removed from V and 0 bases from J, the gap between germline ends came to 11 bases. This CDR3 has 15 residues. Germline V CDR1 and CDR2: SEHNR, FQNEAQ (reference sequence).

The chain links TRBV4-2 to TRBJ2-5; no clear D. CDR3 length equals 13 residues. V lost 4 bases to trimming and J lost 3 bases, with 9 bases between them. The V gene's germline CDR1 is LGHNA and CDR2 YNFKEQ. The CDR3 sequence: CASSLNPKETQYF. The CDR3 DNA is TGTGCCAGCAGCCTCAATCCCAAAGAGACCCAGTACTTC.

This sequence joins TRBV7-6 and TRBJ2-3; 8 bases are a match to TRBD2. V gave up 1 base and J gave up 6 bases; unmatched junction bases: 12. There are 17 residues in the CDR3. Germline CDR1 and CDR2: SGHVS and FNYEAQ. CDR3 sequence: CASSLERNSGAGDTQYF. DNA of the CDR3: TGTGCCAGCAGCTTAGAGAGGAATAGCGGGGCAGGGGATACGCAGTATTTT.

In DNA form, the CDR3 reads TGTGCCAGCAGCGTAGCCGGGACAGGGTATGATGACTACACCTTC. Protein sequence: CASSVAGTGYDDYTF. This chain joins TRBV9 and TRBJ1-2; 9 bases map to TRBD1. Germline lookup yields CDR1 SGDLS and CDR2 YYNGEE. CDR3 length: 15 amino acids. With 0 bases clipped from V and 10 bases from J, the junction kept 10 bases outside the gene matches. The whole variable domain, remainder taken from reference TRBV9 and TRBJ1-2, is DSGVTQTPKHLITATGQRVTLRCSPRSGDLSVYWYQQSLDQGLQFLIQYYNGEERAKGNILERFSAQQFPDLHSELNLSSLELGDSALYFCASSVAGTGYDDYTFGSGTRLTVV.

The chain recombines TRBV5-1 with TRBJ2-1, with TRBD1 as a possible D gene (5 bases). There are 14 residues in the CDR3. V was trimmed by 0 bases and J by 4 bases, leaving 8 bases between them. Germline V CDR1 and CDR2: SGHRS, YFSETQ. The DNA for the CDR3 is TGCGCCAGCAGCTTGGGGGGCCGTTACAATGAGCAGTTCTTC. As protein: CASSLGGRYNEQFF.

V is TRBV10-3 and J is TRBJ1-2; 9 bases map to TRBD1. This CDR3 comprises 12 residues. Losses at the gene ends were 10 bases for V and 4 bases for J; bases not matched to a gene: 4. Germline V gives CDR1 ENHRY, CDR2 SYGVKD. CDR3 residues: CATGQGVYGYTF. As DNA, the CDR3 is TGTGCCACGGGACAGGGAGTCTATGGCTACACCTTC.

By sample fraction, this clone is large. As DNA, the CDR3 is TGCGCCAGCAGCCAAGTAACAGGGAATCGAGGGGAGCAGTTCTTC. Protein: CASSQVTGNRGEQFF. The chain is built from TRBV4-1 and TRBJ2-1; a weak D match, TRBD1 (6 bases). V was pared by 1 base and J by 10 bases, with 17 bases between. This CDR3 is built from 15 residues. Germline-derived CDR1 and CDR2 are MGHRA and YSYEKL.

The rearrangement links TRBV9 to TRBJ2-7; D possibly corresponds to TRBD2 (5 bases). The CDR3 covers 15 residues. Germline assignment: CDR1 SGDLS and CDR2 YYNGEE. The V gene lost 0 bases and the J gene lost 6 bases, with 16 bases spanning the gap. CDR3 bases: TGTGCCAGCAGCGTAGCCGGGGATGGGTCGTTCGAGCAGTACTTC. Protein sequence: CASSVAGDGSFEQYF.

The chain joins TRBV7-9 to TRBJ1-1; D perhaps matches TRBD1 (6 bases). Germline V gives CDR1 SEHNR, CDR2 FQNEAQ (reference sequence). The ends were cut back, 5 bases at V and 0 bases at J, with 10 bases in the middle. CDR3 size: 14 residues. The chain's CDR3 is CASSIRGLNTEAFF. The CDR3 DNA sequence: TGTGCCAGCAGCATCAGGGGACTGAACACTGAAGCTTTCTTT.

The CDR3 DNA follows: TGTGCCAGCAGCTCGCCGGGGCGGGGGGGTTACGAGCAGTACTTC. This codes for CASSSPGRGGYEQYF. The V call is TRBV7-2, the J call TRBJ2-7; 9 bases agree with TRBD2. From germline, CDR1 is SGHTA and CDR2 FQGNSA. The J segment lost 4 bases and the V segment lost 4 bases, leaving 8 bases of the junction unmatched. The CDR3 runs 15 residues.

CDR3 sequence reads: CASIRSDISYEQYF. CDR3 sequence (DNA): TGTGCCAGCATCCGATCCGACATATCCTACGAGCAGTACTTC. V and J are TRBV6-5 and TRBJ2-7; no clear D gene. Germline V gene lookup returns CDR1 MNHEY and CDR2 SVGAGI. V was pared by 7 bases and J by 1 base, with 14 bases between. The CDR3 runs 14 residues.

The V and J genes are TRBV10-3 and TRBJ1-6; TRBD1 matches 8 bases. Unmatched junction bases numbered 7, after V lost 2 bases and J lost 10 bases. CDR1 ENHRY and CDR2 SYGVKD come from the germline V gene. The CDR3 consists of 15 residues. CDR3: CAISETGQGSSPLHF. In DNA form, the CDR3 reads TGTGCCATCAGTGAGACCGGACAGGGATCCTCACCCCTCCACTTT.

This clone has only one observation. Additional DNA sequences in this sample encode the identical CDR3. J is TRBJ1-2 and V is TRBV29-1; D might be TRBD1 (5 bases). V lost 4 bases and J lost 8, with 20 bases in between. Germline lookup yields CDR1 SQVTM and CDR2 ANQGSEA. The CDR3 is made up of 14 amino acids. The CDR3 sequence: CSVGSGDFGYGYTF. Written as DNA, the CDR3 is TGCAGCGTTGGATCGGGGGATTTTGGCTACGGCTACACCTTC.

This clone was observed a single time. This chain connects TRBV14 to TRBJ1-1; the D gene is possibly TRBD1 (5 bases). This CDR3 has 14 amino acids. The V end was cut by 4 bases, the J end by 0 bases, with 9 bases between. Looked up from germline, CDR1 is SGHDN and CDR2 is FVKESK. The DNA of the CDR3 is TGTGCCAGCAGCCGCCCGGGGGTGAACACTGAAGCTTTCTTT. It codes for CASSRPGVNTEAFF.

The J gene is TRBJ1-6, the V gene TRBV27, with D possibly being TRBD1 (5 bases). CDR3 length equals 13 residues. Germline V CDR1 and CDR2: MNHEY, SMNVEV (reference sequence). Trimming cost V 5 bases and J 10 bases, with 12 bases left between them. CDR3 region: CASSGRGGSPLHF. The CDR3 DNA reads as TGTGCCAGCAGTGGTAGGGGTGGGTCACCCCTCCACTTT.

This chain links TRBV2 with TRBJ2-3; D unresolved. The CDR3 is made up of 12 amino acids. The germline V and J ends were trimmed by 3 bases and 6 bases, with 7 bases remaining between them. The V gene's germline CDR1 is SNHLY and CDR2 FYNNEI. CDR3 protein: CASSESADTQYF. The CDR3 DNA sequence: TGTGCCAGCAGTGAGTCCGCGGATACGCAGTATTTT.